A single sample gave rise to the 23 T cell receptor beta chains below, sequenced in a study of blood T cells in healthy people across ages. The use of a sample-barcoded 5' primer and a J-beta primer mix characterized a second PCR of 7 to 11 cycles. One entry per CDR3 protein results from TCRdb running MiXCR on the 5' RACE reads. Of roughly 900,000 distinct CDR3 sequences listed, 48% were seen once; the top ten hold 13%. Sequencing input: blood. These receptors were obtained from a man in his thirties or forties in good health.

This clonotype has a handful of counts. The CDR3 protein is CASSVDYSTDTQYF. DNA of the CDR3: TGTGCCAGCAGTGTTGACTACAGCACAGATACGCAGTATTTT. The chain couples TRBV12-3 or TRBV12-4 to TRBJ2-3, with D possibly matching TRBD2 (5 bases). The CDR3 covers 14 residues. Deletions cut 5 bases from V and 0 bases from J, with 9 bases between.

The chain joins TRBV12-3 or TRBV12-4 to TRBJ2-3; D call uncertain. V lost 7 bases and J 5 bases, leaving 10 bases between the germline ends. The CDR3 contains 12 residues. CDR3 in amino acids: CASIFLIDTQYF. The CDR3 region has the DNA TGTGCCAGCATTTTTCTCATAGATACGCAGTATTTT.

Turning to this clonotype: Germline is not matched at one junction end, which may reflect a read error. The J gene is TRBJ2-1, the V gene TRBV27; D possibly matches TRBD1 or TRBD2 (6 bases each). There are 12 residues in the CDR3. Germline CDR1 is MNHEY and CDR2 is SMNVEV (reference sequence). The CDR3 coding sequence is TGTGCCAGCATTTTAGGGGGGTATGAGCAGTTCTTC. This gives the protein CASILGGYEQFF.

The chain is built from TRBV27 and TRBJ1-2, with D uncertain. CDR3 size: 13 residues. V gave up 8 bases and J gave up 5 bases, with 15 bases separating them. CDR1 MNHEY and CDR2 SMNVEV come from the germline V gene (reference sequence). CDR3 DNA: TGTGCCAGCGGTATAAAGGGAGGTTATGGCTACACCTTC. This codes for CASGIKGGYGYTF.

The V and J genes are TRBV12-3 or TRBV12-4 and TRBJ2-2, with a tentative D call TRBD1 (6 bases). There are 14 residues in the CDR3. V lost 6 bases and J 0 bases, leaving 8 bases between the germline ends. CDR3 amino acids: CASSGQSNTGELFF. Written as DNA, the CDR3 is TGTGCCAGCAGCGGACAGTCGAACACCGGGGAGCTGTTTTTT.

V gene TRBV4-1 combines with J gene TRBJ2-1; weak D call: TRBD2 (7 bases). The V end was cut by 1 base, the J end by 8 bases, with 9 bases between. The CDR3 loop spans 13 amino acids. Germline assignment: CDR1 MGHRA and CDR2 YSYEKL. The CDR3, as DNA: TGCGCCAGCAGCCAAGGGGAGGGGGATGAGCAGTTCTTC. Protein sequence: CASSQGEGDEQFF.

V and J are TRBV12-3 or TRBV12-4 and TRBJ2-1; 12 bases are shared with TRBD2. The J call may be wrong; the DNA end is better matched by TRBJ2-7. This CDR3 has 17 residues. DNA for the CDR3: TGTGCCAGCAGTGGACTAGCGGGGAAGAGCTCCTACAATGAGCAGTACTTC. It encodes CASSGLAGKSSYNEQYF.

This chain connects TRBV5-1 to TRBJ2-4; D remains ambiguous. Matching the DNA end better, TRBJ2-7 makes the J call doubtful. The CDR3 runs to 14 residues. The germline V gene has CDR1 SGHRS and CDR2 YFSETQ. CDR3 DNA sequence: TGCGCCAGCAGCTTGGTCGCGACACCGGGCGAGCAGTACTTC. It codes for CASSLVATPGEQYF.

The chain is built from TRBV10-3 and TRBJ2-7; D tentatively fits TRBD1 or TRBD2 (5 bases each). The length of the CDR3 is 15 residues. Trimming removed 0 bases at V and 0 bases at J, with 9 bases between. The germline V gene has CDR1 ENHRY and CDR2 SYGVKD. The DNA for the CDR3 is TGTGCCATCAGTGAGTCCGGGACCCTCTCCTACGAGCAGTACTTC. Protein sequence: CAISESGTLSYEQYF.

This clonotype was detected a few times. V gene TRBV12-1 combines with J gene TRBJ2-4. TRBV12-1 is listed as a pseudogene. The CDR3 consists of 16 residues. The CDR3 coding sequence is TGTGCCAGCAGCTCTGACCAGGGGCTAGCCAAAAACATTCAGTACTTC. This gives the protein CASSSDQGLAKNIQYF.

The chain is built from TRBV20-1 and TRBJ1-1; no definite D call. The CDR3 is 16 amino acids. Looked up from germline, CDR1 is DFQATT and CDR2 is SNEGSKA (reference sequence). V was cut by 0 bases and J by 0 bases, with 14 bases left in between. The CDR3 region has the DNA TGCAGTGCTAGAGATCTTTTAGCTAGTATGAACACTGAAGCTTTCTTT. Its protein product is CSARDLLASMNTEAFF.

The chain recombines TRBV12-3 or TRBV12-4 with TRBJ2-1; TRBD2 matches at 8 bases. V lost 6 bases and J lost 8; bases outside the gene matches: 15. CDR3 size: 16 residues. CDR3 residues: CASRKPGLGKIYEQFF. The CDR3 bases are TGTGCCAGCAGAAAACCGGGACTAGGGAAGATCTATGAGCAGTTCTTC.

The chain is built from TRBV20-1 and TRBJ1-6; D unresolved. Trimming stripped 0 bases from V and 6 bases from J, with 24 bases between. The CDR3 is 19 residues long. Germline CDR1 and CDR2: DFQATT and SNEGSKA (reference sequence). The CDR3 sequence: CSARDLAGRARTSNSPLHF. CDR3 bases: TGCAGTGCTAGAGATCTGGCCGGTAGAGCCAGAACTTCTAATTCACCCCTCCACTTT.

This clonotype was observed at least ten times. This chain links TRBV12-3 or TRBV12-4 with TRBJ2-1; the D gene is possibly TRBD2 (5 bases). This CDR3 has 15 residues. V lost 6 bases to trimming and J lost 3 bases, with 15 bases between them. The CDR3 spells CASSLSGGLYNEQFF. CDR3 nucleotides: TGTGCCAGCAGCTTATCTGGCGGGCTCTACAATGAGCAGTTCTTC.

In regard to this clonotype: Compared with germline, one end of the junction differs, possibly owing to a read error. The rearrangement joins TRBV7-9 to TRBJ1-4; a weak D match, TRBD1 (6 bases). The CDR3 covers 17 residues. Per the germline V gene, CDR1 is SEHNR and CDR2 is FQNEAQ (reference sequence). As DNA, the CDR3 is TGTGCCAGCAGTTACGGGGCGGGGGGCCCGGCTAATGGAAAACTGTTTTTT. Protein sequence: CASSYGAGGPANGKLFF.

In this sample, this clonotype turned up a few times. The V call is TRBV6-2 or TRBV6-3, the J call TRBJ2-1; perhaps TRBD1 as D (5 bases). CDR1 and CDR2 from the germline V gene are MNHEY and SVGEGT. The ends were cut back, 6 bases at V and 4 bases at J, with 16 bases in the middle. This CDR3 has 15 residues. CDR3 nucleotide sequence: TGTGCCAGCAGCAGTAACAGGTTTTCTTACAATGAGCAGTTCTTC. It encodes CASSSNRFSYNEQFF.

V usage is TRBV11-2 and J usage is TRBJ2-7, with 8 nucleotides matching TRBD1. Trimming removed 6 bases from V and 1 base from J; junction bases left unmatched: 8. The CDR3 runs 15 residues. Germline CDR1 reads SGHAT; CDR2 reads FQNNGV. Here the CDR3 reads CASRPRTGRSYEQYF. The CDR3 DNA reads TGTGCCAGCAGACCTCGGACAGGGAGGTCCTACGAGCAGTACTTC.

CDR3 residues: CSARDQTGQPQHF. The CDR3 DNA reads as TGCAGTGCTAGGGACCAAACCGGTCAGCCCCAGCATTTT. The chain is built from TRBV20-1 and TRBJ1-5; D is ambiguous. Per the germline V gene, CDR1 is DFQATT and CDR2 is SNEGSKA (reference sequence). The V end was cut by 3 bases, the J end by 6 bases, with 12 bases between. This CDR3 is 13 amino acids long.

The chain carries TRBV20-1 and TRBJ1-5; no definite D call. V was shortened by 5 bases and J by 0 bases, with 11 bases between the two germline ends. Germline V gives CDR1 DFQATT, CDR2 SNEGSKA (reference sequence). This CDR3 region has 14 residues. CDR3 region: CSAPIGNSNQPQHF. The CDR3 DNA reads as TGCAGTGCTCCCATTGGGAATAGCAATCAGCCCCAGCATTTT.

This chain uses TRBV2 with TRBJ2-3; tentative D call: TRBD1 (6 bases). Trimming took 8 bases from V and 1 from J, leaving 13 bases between them. CDR1 and CDR2 (germline): SNHLY, FYNNEI. The CDR3 sequence is 14 residues long. CDR3 loop: CASWFPGGTDTQYF. The CDR3 DNA reads TGTGCCAGCTGGTTCCCAGGGGGCACAGATACGCAGTATTTT.

This clonotype was recorded a few times. This chain links TRBV7-9 with TRBJ2-7; 12 bases map to TRBD2. The CDR3 is made up of 14 amino acids. V gave up 5 bases and J gave up 3 bases; unmatched junction bases: 2. The germline V gene encodes CDR1 SEHNR and CDR2 FQNEAQ (reference sequence). The CDR3: CASSTTSGGYEQYF. As DNA, the CDR3 is TGTGCCAGCAGCACGACTAGCGGGGGCTACGAGCAGTACTTC.

Only a few counts were recorded for this clonotype. The chain is built from TRBV4-1 and TRBJ1-4; D call uncertain. With 4 bases removed from V and 0 bases from J, the gap between germline ends came to 9 bases. In germline, CDR1 is MGHRA, CDR2 YSYEKL. The CDR3 is made up of 15 amino acids. The CDR3 nucleotides read TGCGCCAGCAGCCTATTAGCGTCAACTAATGAAAAACTGTTTTTT. This gives the protein CASSLLASTNEKLFF.

The rearrangement links TRBV5-1 to TRBJ2-5, with D maybe TRBD2 (6 bases). The V and J ends lost 3 bases and 4 bases respectively, with 16 bases between them. Germline-derived CDR1 and CDR2 are SGHRS and YFSETQ. The CDR3 runs to 15 residues. CDR3 bases: TGCGCCAGCAGCTCCCAAAGCTTCGGGGGAGAGACCCAGTACTTC. Its protein product is CASSSQSFGGETQYF.